These T cell receptor beta chains were read from a single sample in a study of neurological immune-mediated disorders. MiXCR, run by TCRdb on the 5' RACE reads, gives a single entry per CDR3 protein. The sample carries approximately 74,000 distinct CDR3 sequences, 4% to 6% recorded once. Source material: PBMCs. The receptors here all came from a man in his late teens or twenties with multiple sclerosis. Each CDR3 is given with its conserved first and last residue. The D gene is left open where the match is weak. Only some rows state a clone size, as once, few, many or a class for expanded clones.

length: 14; D: TRBD1; V: TRBV7-3; size: many; J: TRBJ2-7; CDR3: CASSPDRGSHEQYF; DNA: TGTGCCAGCAGCCCCGACAGGGGATCCCACGAGCAGTACTTC
length: 15; D: .; V: TRBV6-4; size: many; J: TRBJ2-1; CDR3: CASSIGGGNYNEQFF; DNA: TGTGCCAGCAGTATCGGGGGCGGGAACTACAATGAGCAGTTCTTC
length: 15; D: TRBD1; V: TRBV7-2; size: many; J: TRBJ2-5; CDR3: CASSSWTGGRETQYF; DNA: TGTGCCAGCAGCTCCTGGACAGGGGGCAGAGAGACCCAGTACTTC
length: 14; D: .; V: TRBV7-2; size: many; J: TRBJ2-3; CDR3: CASSLALGTDTQYF; DNA: TGTGCCAGCAGCTTAGCGCTAGGTACAGATACGCAGTATTTT
length: 17; D: .; V: TRBV5-1; size: many; J: TRBJ2-6; CDR3: CASSFLPGFQRANVLTF; DNA: TGCGCCAGCAGCTTTTTACCGGGGTTTCAAAGGGCCAACGTCCTGACTTTC
length: 13; D: .; V: TRBV20-1; size: many; J: TRBJ2-1; CDR3: CSAREISGNEQFF; DNA: TGCAGTGCTAGAGAAATTAGCGGCAATGAGCAGTTCTTC
length: 14; D: .; V: TRBV6-1; size: many; J: TRBJ2-2; CDR3: CANGDAGMVGELFF; DNA: TGTGCCAACGGAGATGCGGGAATGGTCGGGGAGCTGTTTTTT
length: 14; D: .; V: TRBV28; size: many; J: TRBJ2-7; CDR3: CASSYRRAFSEQYF; DNA: TGTGCCAGCAGTTACAGGAGAGCTTTCAGCGAGCAGTACTTC
length: 15; D: .; V: TRBV5-1; size: .; J: TRBJ2-1; CDR3: CASSEVAETYNEQFF; DNA: TGCGCCAGCAGTGAGGTGGCGGAGACATACAATGAGCAGTTCTTC
length: 21; D: TRBD2; V: TRBV28; size: many; J: TRBJ2-1; CDR3: CASSSTQTGGESVSRYNEQFF; DNA: TGTGCCAGCAGTTCGACCCAGACGGGAGGGGAATCCGTCTCACGGTACAATGAGCAGTTCTTC
length: 16; D: TRBD1; V: TRBV5-1; size: many; J: TRBJ1-2; CDR3: CASSLGPGQGNYGYTF; DNA: TGCGCCAGCAGCTTGGGGCCGGGACAGGGTAACTATGGCTACACCTTC
length: 16; D: TRBD1; V: TRBV6-2/TRBV6-3; size: many; J: TRBJ2-1; CDR3: CASSPLGQGYENEQFF; DNA: TGTGCCAGCAGTCCCCTGGGACAGGGATATGAAAATGAGCAGTTCTTC
length: 16; D: .; V: TRBV5-1; size: many; J: TRBJ2-1; CDR3: CASSSRTALDPNEQFF; DNA: TGCGCCAGCAGCTCCCGGACGGCCTTGGATCCCAATGAGCAGTTCTTC
length: 17; D: TRBD2; V: TRBV3-1; size: .; J: TRBJ2-3; CDR3: CASSPRRGGPSTDTQYF; DNA: TGTGCCAGCAGCCCCCGGAGGGGAGGGCCGTCCACAGATACGCAGTATTTT
length: 15; D: .; V: TRBV7-2; size: many; J: TRBJ2-1; CDR3: CASSPSGGTYNEQFF; DNA: TGTGCCAGCAGCCCAAGCGGAGGGACCTACAATGAGCAGTTCTTC
length: 17; D: .; V: TRBV21-1; size: many; J: TRBJ2-3; CDR3: CASSPQRGTPSTDTQYF; DNA: TGTGCCAGCAGCCCTCAGCGGGGTACACCTAGCACAGATACGCAGTATTTT
length: 15; D: .; V: TRBV7-2; size: many; J: TRBJ2-7; CDR3: CASSLAGGVSGEQYF; DNA: TGTGCCAGCAGCTTAGCGGGGGGCGTATCTGGCGAGCAGTACTTC
length: 12; D: .; V: TRBV29-1; size: many; J: TRBJ2-3; CDR3: CSGVSRTDTQYF; DNA: TGCAGCGGCGTTTCGAGGACAGATACGCAGTATTTT
length: 11; D: .; V: TRBV12-3/TRBV12-4; size: few; J: TRBJ1-1; CDR3: CASRKGAEAFF; DNA: TGTGCCAGCAGAAAAGGGGCTGAAGCTTTCTTT
length: 16; D: TRBD1; V: TRBV5-1; size: many; J: TRBJ1-2; CDR3: CASSLGQGAGTYGYTF; DNA: TGCGCCAGCAGCTTGGGACAGGGCGCAGGGACCTATGGCTACACCTTC
length: 13; D: TRBD1; V: TRBV5-1; size: many; J: TRBJ2-7; CDR3: CASSADREYEQYF; DNA: TGCGCCAGCAGCGCGGACAGGGAATACGAGCAGTACTTC
length: 15; D: .; V: TRBV4-3; size: many; J: TRBJ1-3; CDR3: CASSQVRSSGNTIYF; DNA: TGCGCCAGCAGCCAAGTGCGGAGCTCTGGAAACACCATATATTTT
length: 11; D: .; V: TRBV20-1; size: many; J: TRBJ2-7; CDR3: CSGARGYEQYF; DNA: TGCAGTGGGGCCAGGGGATACGAGCAGTACTTC
length: 16; D: .; V: TRBV5-1; size: many; J: TRBJ1-3; CDR3: CASSFGGQISGNTIYF; DNA: TGCGCCAGCAGCTTCGGGGGACAAATCTCTGGAAACACCATATATTTT
length: 14; D: .; V: TRBV5-1; size: many; J: TRBJ1-2; CDR3: CASSPDGTNYGYTF; DNA: TGCGCCAGCAGCCCGGACGGAACTAACTATGGCTACACCTTC
length: 16; D: .; V: TRBV20-1; size: many; J: TRBJ1-2; CDR3: CSARSREQASNYGYTF; DNA: TGCAGTGCTAGATCCCGGGAACAGGCCTCTAACTATGGCTACACCTTC
length: 15; D: .; V: TRBV5-1; size: many; J: TRBJ1-1; CDR3: CASSFSGGGNTEAFF; DNA: TGCGCCAGCAGCTTCAGTGGGGGAGGTAACACTGAAGCTTTCTTT
length: 18; D: TRBD2; V: TRBV5-1; size: many; J: TRBJ2-7; CDR3: CASSPAGGLAGDGYEQYF; DNA: TGCGCCAGCAGCCCCGCTGGGGGTCTAGCGGGAGATGGGTACGAGCAGTACTTC
length: 16; D: TRBD1; V: TRBV3-1; size: many; J: TRBJ2-1; CDR3: CASSQVPGQGENEQFF; DNA: TGTGCCAGCAGCCAAGTCCCGGGACAGGGGGAAAATGAGCAGTTCTTC